This T cell receptor (beta chain) was captured in a study of blood T cell repertoires in COVID-19. Study background: The cDNA or gDNA used as material had been derived from T cells, B-cell-depleted T cells, or PBMCs.

Profiling relied on immunoSEQ multiplex PCR, and the TCRdb table lists in-frame clones only, not all of them. The sample lists 95,000 to 150,000 clones, 82% seen once, with approximately 4.9% in the top ten. This CDR3 comprises 14 residues. Trimming stripped 4 bases from V and 2 bases from J, with 11 bases between. Per the germline V gene, CDR1 is SGDLS and CDR2 is YYNGEE. This TCR derives from a woman in her seventies with acute or convalescent COVID-19. The specimen was peripheral blood. The rearrangement uses TRBV9 and TRBJ2-3; D is uncertain. The CDR3, as DNA: TGTGCCAGCAGCACTACCGGAATCACAGATACGCAGTATTTT. Translated, it gives CASSTTGITDTQYF.